The rows below give T cell receptor beta chains drawn from one sample of a study of cytomegalovirus exposure and HLA in healthy donors. TCRdb's copy holds only in-frame clones and misses some; the assay was immunoSEQ multiplex PCR. The table shows hundreds of thousands of clones, with over 65% occurring only once. Sequencing was performed on PBMCs. These receptors were collected from a woman aged 18 to 35 in good health and CMV-seronegative. CDR3s include the opening cysteine and the closing phenylalanine or tryptophan. The D gene is left open where the match is weak. Rows give clone size only sometimes, using once, few, many, or a class for an expanded clone.

clone_size	v_call	j_call	d_call	cdr3_aa	cdr3_nt
few	TRBV10-3	TRBJ1-1	.	CAILKPTEAFF	TGTGCCATCCTCAAGCCGACTGAAGCTTTCTTT
.	TRBV30	TRBJ2-7	TRBD1	CAWSDDRAPYEQYF	TGTGCCTGGAGCGACGACAGGGCGCCCTACGAGCAGTACTTC
.	TRBV7-9	TRBJ1-4	TRBD1	CASSPRDREKLFF	TGTGCCAGCAGCCCCCGGGACAGAGAAAAACTGTTTTTT
few	TRBV27	TRBJ1-5	.	CASSWVGFPNQPQHF	TGTGCCAGCAGCTGGGTCGGTTTTCCGAATCAGCCCCAGCATTTT
.	TRBV30	TRBJ1-4	.	CAWSVQATNEKLFF	TGTGCCTGGAGTGTACAAGCAACTAATGAAAAACTGTTTTTT
.	TRBV18	TRBJ2-7	.	CASSPGTPLNYEQYF	TGTGCCAGCTCACCAGGGACTCCTCTTAACTACGAGCAGTACTTC
.	TRBV6-1	TRBJ2-1	.	CASIRVSEQFF	TGTGCCAGCATACGAGTCAGTGAGCAGTTCTTC
.	TRBV18	TRBJ2-1	TRBD2	CASSPGLAGGDEQFF	TGTGCCAGCTCACCAGGACTAGCGGGAGGTGATGAGCAGTTCTTC
.	TRBV9	TRBJ2-1	.	CASSAPDWDEQFF	TGTGCCAGCAGCGCCCCGGACTGGGATGAGCAGTTCTTC
.	TRBV4-1	TRBJ2-3	.	CASSQDGAGDTQYF	TGCGCCAGCAGCCAAGATGGAGCCGGGGATACGCAGTATTTT
many	TRBV4-1	TRBJ1-1	TRBD1	CASSQLTDRVGEAFF	TGCGCCAGCAGCCAATTGACGGACAGGGTGGGTGAAGCTTTCTTT
.	TRBV6-5	TRBJ1-3	TRBD1	CASSSRARQGGNTIYF	TGTGCCAGCAGTTCACGAGCAAGACAGGGAGGAAACACCATATATTTT
few	TRBV18	TRBJ2-1	.	CASSPPEGHNEQFF	TGTGCCAGCTCACCACCGGAGGGCCACAATGAGCAGTTCTTC
.	TRBV7-9	TRBJ1-5	.	CASSLGDTSNQPQHF	TGTGCCAGCAGCTTAGGGGACACCTCGAATCAGCCCCAGCATTTT
many	TRBV6-1	TRBJ2-1	TRBD2	CASSLLAGGIGEQFF	TGTGCCAGCAGTCTACTAGCGGGAGGCATCGGTGAGCAGTTCTTC
.	TRBV2	TRBJ2-3	TRBD2	CASSRGTSGTDTQYF	TGTGCCAGCAGTCGAGGAACTAGCGGAACAGATACGCAGTATTTT
.	TRBV27	TRBJ2-7	TRBD2	CASSLSSLAGLYEQYF	TGTGCCAGCAGTTTATCCTCACTAGCGGGACTGTACGAGCAGTACTTC
.	TRBV15	TRBJ1-2	.	CATSSPGLGGYTF	TGTGCCACCAGCAGCCCAGGGCTGGGTGGCTACACCTTC
once	TRBV5-1	TRBJ2-1	TRBD2	CASSLALAGERWGNEQFF	TGCGCCAGCAGCTTGGCCCTAGCGGGAGAGAGGTGGGGCAATGAGCAGTTCTTC
.	TRBV11-2	TRBJ2-3	.	CASSLKRGDTDTQYF	TGTGCCAGCAGCCTCAAGCGAGGCGACACAGATACGCAGTATTTT
.	TRBV18	TRBJ1-5	TRBD1	CASSPQGALAQPQHF	TGTGCCAGCTCCCCACAGGGGGCCCTCGCTCAGCCCCAGCATTTT
.	TRBV4-2	TRBJ1-5	.	CASSQDQGERGNQPQHF	TGTGCCAGCAGCCAAGATCAAGGGGAAAGGGGCAATCAGCCCCAGCATTTT
.	TRBV7-8	TRBJ1-4	.	CASSSSPGELFF	TGTGCCAGCAGCTCCTCCCCCGGGGAACTGTTTTTT
.	TRBV29-1	TRBJ2-1	TRBD2	CSVDSSGASGLSSYNEQFF	TGCAGCGTTGACTCAAGTGGGGCTAGCGGGCTGAGCTCCTACAATGAGCAGTTCTTC